Shown below are 5 T cell receptor beta chains from a single sample sequenced in a study of read filtering for tumor transcriptome and immune sequencing. From 300 to 450 ng of RNA, a library with molecular barcoded alpha/delta and beta/gamma adaptors was made. TCRdb itself ran the reads through MiXCR, one entry per CDR3 protein. The table shows 100,000 to 150,000 distinct CDR3 sequences, with around 13% occurring only once. Input material: a population of CD138-negative cells sorted from bone marrow. The receptors stem from a donor over 35 with multiple myeloma.

This clonotype was observed at least ten times. The genes are TRBV2 and TRBJ2-2, with TRBD2 matching over 8 bases. The junction had 11 bases not matched to a gene; V was cut back by 11 bases and J by 3 bases. The CDR3 sequence is 15 residues long. The germline V gene encodes CDR1 SNHLY and CDR2 FYNNEI. This chain's CDR3 is CAGTETTSDTGELFF. The CDR3 DNA reads as TGTGCCGGTACCGAGACGACTAGCGACACCGGGGAGCTGTTTTTT.

This clonotype appeared many times. The V gene is TRBV29-1, the J gene TRBJ1-1, with unresolved D. In germline, CDR1 is SQVTM, CDR2 ANQGSEA. The CDR3 has 13 residues. Between the trimmed V and J ends, which lost 7 bases and 4 bases, there was a span of 16 bases. Written as DNA, the CDR3 is TGCAGCGGGATGGTTGGGGTAGTCACTGAAGCTTTCTTT. This translates into CSGMVGVVTEAFF.

This clonotype is termed medium-sized (0.01 to 0.1%). The J gene is TRBJ2-1, the V gene TRBV29-1; D is ambiguous. The CDR3 runs 13 residues. Germline V gives CDR1 SQVTM, CDR2 ANQGSEA. V was trimmed by 7 bases and J by 5 bases, leaving 15 bases between them. This CDR3 is CSARIKGDNEQFF. CDR3 DNA: TGCAGCGCGCGGATCAAGGGCGACAATGAGCAGTTCTTC.

The chain joins TRBV24-1 to TRBJ2-3; the match to TRBD2 covers 9 bases. CDR3 size: 17 residues. V shed 5 bases, J shed 2 bases, and the junction held 10 bases outside the gene matches. The germline CDR1 and CDR2 sequences are KGHDR and SFDVKD. In DNA, the CDR3 is TGTGCCACCAGTGGCGGGGGGGCAGGACCGATCACAGATACGCAGTATTTT. The encoded protein is CATSGGGAGPITDTQYF.

V usage is TRBV28 and J usage is TRBJ1-4, with 9 bases identical to TRBD1. Germline CDR1 and CDR2: MDHEN and SYDVKM. The trim removed 7 bases at V and 7 bases at J, leaving 10 bases unmatched. The CDR3 runs to 15 residues. Here the CDR3 DNA reads TGTGCCAGCATCGGATCCGGGACAGGGATTGAAAAACTGTTTTTT. Translating gives CASIGSGTGIEKLFF.